The clone carrying this T cell receptor beta chain was observed a few times. Antigen unknown. These data originate in a study of cytomegalovirus exposure and HLA in healthy donors. General observations from the study: Reportedly, TCR beta sequences accurately predicted HLA-A and HLA-B alleles in most subjects. In the analysis, some V segments, TRBV6-2 and TRBV6-3 included, were excluded as indistinguishable.

Primers for the PCR totalled 60 Vbeta and 13 Jbeta. The repertoire was sequenced with immunoSEQ multiplex PCR; TCRdb's copy has only in-frame clones and lacks some. The sample lists 110,000 to 150,000 clones, about 64% occurring once. This CDR3 has 15 residues. CDR1 ENHRY and CDR2 SYGVKD come from the germline V gene. Trimming left V 4 bases short and J 1 base short, with 13 bases between. This TCR was recovered from a man between 60 and 75 years old in good health and CMV-seronegative. The chain employs TRBV10-3 and TRBJ1-2, with D possibly being TRBD1 (5 bases). Specimen: PBMCs. The CDR3 here is CAISGVGLVNYGYTF. The CDR3 bases are TGTGCCATCAGTGGGGTGGGGCTCGTTAACTATGGCTACACCTTC.